Following are 20 T cell receptor beta chains from one sample sequenced in a study of blood T cell repertoires in COVID-19. Here immunoSEQ multiplex PCR was the method, and the copy in TCRdb shows in-frame clones only, minus some. This sample has about 190,000 clones, with around 86% found just once. The sample consisted of peripheral blood. These TCRs come from a woman between 40 and 50 years old with acute or convalescent COVID-19.

In DNA, the CDR3 is TGTGCCAGCACCCTTTCCGGGGGGTCCGAAAAACTGTTTTTT. Its translation is CASTLSGGSEKLFF. The chain has TRBV5-4 and TRBJ1-4; D might be TRBD1 (5 bases). The CDR3 has 14 amino acids. Looked up from germline, CDR1 is SGHNT and CDR2 is YYREEE (reference sequence). Between the trimmed V and J ends, which lost 6 bases and 8 bases, there was a span of 17 bases.

V gene TRBV7-9 combines with J gene TRBJ2-2, with D perhaps matching TRBD2 (5 bases). The length of the CDR3 is 16 residues. V lost 3 bases and J 6 bases, leaving 17 bases between the germline ends. Looked up from germline, CDR1 is SEHNR and CDR2 is FQNEAQ (reference sequence). The CDR3 DNA sequence: TGTGCCAGCAGCTTTTTGATAGGAGGATTGGCCGGGGAGCTGTTTTTT. This codes for CASSFLIGGLAGELFF. Complete variable domain (other parts from reference TRBV7-9 and TRBJ2-2): DTGVSQNPRHKITKRGQNVTFRCDPISEHNRLYWYRQTLGQGPEFLTYFQNEAQLEKSRLLSDRFSAERPKGSFSTLEIQRTEQGDSAMYLCASSFLIGGLAGELFFGEGSRLTVL.

J is TRBJ2-2 and V is TRBV13; maybe TRBD2 (6 bases). This CDR3 region has 14 residues. V lost 3 bases, J lost 7 bases, and 12 bases lay in between. From germline, CDR1 is PRHDT and CDR2 FYEKMQ (reference sequence). The CDR3 DNA is TGTGCCAGCAGCTTGGGAGGATGGCGCGGGGAGCTGTTTTTT. Its protein is CASSLGGWRGELFF. The full variable domain, completed using reference TRBV13 and TRBJ2-2, is AAGVIQSPRHLIKEKRETATLKCYPIPRHDTVYWYQQGPGQDPQFLISFYEKMQSDKGSIPDRFSAQQFSDYHSELNMSSLELGDSALYFCASSLGGWRGELFFGEGSRLTVL.

The chain carries TRBV5-1 and TRBJ1-5; TRBD1 matches 12 bases. CDR3 size: 17 residues. V lost 4 bases and J lost 5; bases outside the gene matches: 10. Germline-derived CDR1 and CDR2 are SGHRS and YFSETQ. The CDR3 region is CASSPGTGGRLDQPQHF. DNA for the CDR3: TGCGCCAGCAGCCCCGGGACAGGGGGCCGCTTGGATCAGCCCCAGCATTTT.

This chain connects TRBV12-3 or TRBV12-4 to TRBJ1-6; no reliable D call. V lost 3 bases, J lost 8 bases, and 8 bases lay in between. The CDR3 is 13 residues long. The CDR3 protein is CASSFWGDSPLHF. CDR3 coding DNA: TGTGCCAGCAGTTTTTGGGGAGATTCACCCCTCCACTTT.

This clone was seen just once. V and J are TRBV9 and TRBJ2-2; D is possibly TRBD2 (6 bases). V lost 0 bases to trimming and J lost 8 bases, with 14 bases between them. This CDR3 is built from 15 residues. Germline V gene sequence: CDR1 SGDLS, CDR2 YYNGEE. The CDR3 reads CASSVVGLARGELFF. The CDR3 region has the DNA TGTGCCAGCAGCGTAGTGGGGCTAGCGCGTGGGGAGCTGTTTTTT. Full variable domain (rest looked up from reference TRBV9 and TRBJ2-2): DSGVTQTPKHLITATGQRVTLRCSPRSGDLSVYWYQQSLDQGLQFLIQYYNGEERAKGNILERFSAQQFPDLHSELNLSSLELGDSALYFCASSVVGLARGELFFGEGSRLTVL.

A few counts support this clone. The CDR3 DNA reads as TGTGCCAGCAGCTTGGGGCGGGGGGATACGCAGTATTTT. It translates to CASSLGRGDTQYF. This sequence joins TRBV5-4 and TRBJ2-3; TRBD2 matches 7 bases. The germline CDR1 and CDR2 sequences are SGHNT and YYREEE (reference sequence). The CDR3 loop spans 13 amino acids. J lost 6 bases, V lost 0 bases, and 1 base had no gene match.

This clone was found once. CDR3 in amino acids: CASSQDWASFIEQFF. The CDR3 coding sequence is TGTGCCAGCAGCCAAGATTGGGCTAGCTTCATTGAGCAGTTCTTC. The V gene is TRBV3-1 (or the pseudogene TRBV3-2), the J gene TRBJ2-1, with a weak D call TRBD2 (5 bases). The CDR3 runs to 15 residues. Trimming removed 0 bases at V and 9 bases at J, with 15 bases between. CDR1 is LGHDT, CDR2 YNNKEL, per germline (reference sequence).

The chain joins TRBV5-1 to TRBJ1-6; D gene ambiguous. Germline values: CDR1 SGHRS, CDR2 YFSETQ. Trimming pared 1 base from V and 10 bases from J, leaving 12 bases between. The CDR3 has 14 amino acids. DNA for the CDR3: TGCGCCAGCAGCTTGTCAGGCGGAGGGTCACCCCTCCACTTT. It yields the protein CASSLSGGGSPLHF.

The chain uses TRBV4-1 and TRBJ2-5, with D perhaps TRBD2 (5 bases). Germline CDR1 MGHRA, CDR2 YSYEKL. V was pared by 4 bases and J by 4 bases, with 16 bases between. There are 15 residues in the CDR3. The DNA of the CDR3 is TGCGCCAGCAGCCTTGAGTTCAGCGGACGAGAGACCCAGTACTTC. Its translation is CASSLEFSGRETQYF.

The chain joins TRBV28 to TRBJ2-7, with D maybe TRBD1 (6 bases). This CDR3 has 14 amino acids. Trimming removed 4 bases from V and 2 bases from J, with 12 bases in between. Per germline, CDR1 MDHEN and CDR2 SYDVKM. The CDR3 loop is CASSSGAAPYEQYF. The CDR3 region has the DNA TGTGCCAGCAGTTCAGGGGCCGCTCCCTACGAGCAGTACTTC.

This clone was detected once. This chain links TRBV4-1 with TRBJ2-1, with D perhaps TRBD1 (5 bases). V gave up 6 bases and J gave up 5 bases, with 17 bases separating them. The V gene's germline CDR1 is MGHRA and CDR2 YSYEKL. The CDR3 loop spans 15 amino acids. CDR3 amino acids: CASSLLGLGNNEQFF. CDR3 in DNA: TGCGCCAGCAGTCTTCTGGGGCTAGGCAACAATGAGCAGTTCTTC.

J is TRBJ2-1 and V is TRBV11-3, with 9 bases aligning to TRBD2. This CDR3 is built from 15 residues. V was pared by 2 bases and J by 6 bases, with 5 bases of the junction left unmatched. Looked up from germline, CDR1 is SGHNT and CDR2 is YENEEA. In DNA form, the CDR3 reads TGTGCCAGCAGCTTAACCGGGACTAGCCGCAATGAGCAGTTCTTC. The encoded protein is CASSLTGTSRNEQFF.

V gene TRBV5-1 combines with J gene TRBJ2-1, with TRBD1 as a possible D gene (6 bases). The germline CDR1 and CDR2 sequences are SGHRS and YFSETQ. V lost 1 base, J lost 1 base, and 9 bases lay in between. The CDR3 extends over 15 amino acids. CDR3 coding DNA: TGCGCCAGCAGCTTGAACAGGGCGTCCTACAATGAGCAGTTCTTC. Translation gives CASSLNRASYNEQFF.

This clone was recorded once. V usage is TRBV19 and J usage is TRBJ2-3; possible D gene TRBD1, 6 bases. The V end was cut by 10 bases, the J end by 1 base, with 12 bases between. Germline CDR1 is LNHDA and CDR2 is SQIVND (reference sequence). This CDR3 is built from 13 residues. CDR3 coding DNA: TGTGCCACAAGGACAGCCGGCACAGATACGCAGTATTTT. This sequence encodes CATRTAGTDTQYF.

This sequence joins TRBV5-1 and TRBJ1-1; D unclear. CDR1 SGHRS and CDR2 YFSETQ come from the germline V gene. This CDR3 spans 13 amino acids. V shed 0 bases and J shed 1 base, with 4 bases lying between them. The CDR3 bases are TGCGCCAGCAGCTTGGGAGGGAACACTGAAGCTTTCTTT. Protein sequence: CASSLGGNTEAFF.

The chain combines TRBV5-1 with TRBJ1-1; 8 bases are a match to TRBD1. The V gene's germline CDR1 is SGHRS and CDR2 YFSETQ. CDR3 length: 14 amino acids. Unmatched junction bases numbered 3, after V lost 4 bases and J lost 1 base. CDR3 protein: CASSKGTGNTEAFF. The CDR3 nucleotides read TGCGCCAGCAGCAAAGGGACAGGGAACACTGAAGCTTTCTTT.

Here the CDR3 reads CASSPTGTLNQPQHF. Written as DNA, the CDR3 is TGTGCCAGCAGTCCCACCGGGACTCTAAATCAGCCCCAGCATTTT. The J gene is TRBJ1-5, the V gene TRBV27, with D perhaps matching TRBD1 (5 bases). The CDR3 spans 15 residues. CDR1 and CDR2 (germline): MNHEY, SMNVEV (reference sequence). V shed 5 bases and J shed 4 bases, with 15 bases lying between them.

This rearrangement joins TRBV11-3 to TRBJ2-5; TRBD1 matches 7 bases. CDR1 and CDR2 (germline): SGHNT, YENEEA. The CDR3 length is 13 residues. J gave up 3 bases and V 4 bases, and 2 bases lay outside the gene matches. CDR3 DNA: TGTGCCAGCAGCTCCGGGACAGAAGAGACCCAGTACTTC. Its protein product is CASSSGTEETQYF.

This chain joins TRBV5-1 and TRBJ2-1, with D maybe TRBD2 (6 bases). Per the germline V gene, CDR1 is SGHRS and CDR2 is YFSETQ. Trimming took off 5 bases at V and 0 bases at J, with 15 bases between the two ends. CDR3 length: 16 amino acids. CDR3 in DNA: TGCGCCAGCAGTCCCGTTAGCGGAAGCTCCTACAATGAGCAGTTCTTC. This gives the protein CASSPVSGSSYNEQFF.